Shown below are 25 T cell receptor beta chains from a single sample sequenced in a study of shared T cell receptors in the human thymus. Profiled with immunoSEQ multiplex PCR; TCRdb holds only in-frame clones, not every one. Found here are approximately 730,000 clones, 70% to 90% of them singletons; the top ten hold around 0.0099%. These data also featured in a second study, about human thymus T cells.

The sequenced sample was thymocytes. The receptors shown here come from a girl less than two years old with a congenital heart defect.

The rearrangement links TRBV5-6 to TRBJ1-2; 8 positions match TRBD1. The length of the CDR3 is 16 residues. CDR1 and CDR2 from the germline V gene are SGHDT and YYEEEE. V dropped 4 bases and J dropped 3; count of bases not matched to a gene: 11. The CDR3 bases are TGTGCCAGCAGCCGTTCCCGGACAGGGACCTACTATGGCTACACCTTC. This sequence encodes CASSRSRTGTYYGYTF.

The rearrangement links TRBV9 to TRBJ2-7; TRBD1 matches 7 bases. CDR1 is SGDLS, CDR2 YYNGEE, per germline. Germline trimming cut 4 bases from V and 0 bases from J; bases unmatched to any gene: 10. The CDR3 covers 16 residues. The CDR3: CASSPNRQGSSYEQYF. The CDR3 DNA follows: TGTGCCAGCAGCCCGAACAGACAGGGCAGCTCCTACGAGCAGTACTTC.

V and J are TRBV25-1 and TRBJ2-7, with 11 bases lining up with TRBD2. V shed 4 bases and J 0 bases; nucleotides not matched to a gene: 2. The CDR3 runs 15 residues. The germline gives CDR1 MGHDK, CDR2 SYGVNS. The CDR3 loop is CASSGGLAASYEQYF. The CDR3 DNA follows: TGTGCCAGCAGTGGGGGACTAGCGGCCTCCTACGAGCAGTACTTC.

The rearrangement joins TRBV10-1 to TRBJ2-3, with D possibly being TRBD2 (6 bases). Trimming pared 3 bases from V and 2 bases from J, leaving 18 bases between. CDR3 length: 17 residues. CDR1 WNHNN and CDR2 SYGVQD come from the germline V gene (reference sequence). CDR3 loop: CASSDTPPRTTTDTQYF. The DNA of the CDR3 is TGCGCCAGCAGTGACACTCCCCCCCGGACTACCACAGATACGCAGTATTTT.

The chain couples TRBV28 to TRBJ1-5; no clear D. Trimming shortened V by 3 bases and J by 7 bases, and 7 bases separated the two germline ends. The V gene's germline CDR1 is MDHEN and CDR2 SYDVKM. CDR3 length equals 12 residues. The CDR3 here is CASSFSGQPQHF. The CDR3, as DNA: TGTGCCAGCAGTTTTTCGGGGCAGCCCCAGCATTTT. Variable domain in full (rest from reference TRBV28 and TRBJ1-5): DVKVTQSSRYLVKRTGEKVFLECVQDMDHENMFWYRQDPGLGLRLIYFSYDVKMKEKGDIPEGYSVSREKKERFSLILESASTNQTSMYLCASSFSGQPQHFGDGTRLSIL.

V usage is TRBV15 and J usage is TRBJ1-2; 8 bases map to TRBD1. Trimming cost V 0 bases and J 8 bases; bases outside gene matches: 17. CDR3 size: 18 residues. Looked up from germline, CDR1 is LNHNV and CDR2 is YYDKDF (reference sequence). CDR3 coding DNA: TGTGCCACCAGCAGAGAAGGTACGGGGACAGGCCAACTTGCCGGCTACACCTTC. Its protein is CATSREGTGTGQLAGYTF.

This chain links TRBV7-8 with TRBJ2-1; D gene uncertain. The germline V gene encodes CDR1 SGHVS and CDR2 FQNEAQ. The CDR3 is made up of 14 amino acids. Trimming shortened V by 2 bases and J by 4 bases, and 9 bases separated the two germline ends. The CDR3 region is CASSLRSVYNEQFF. In DNA form, the CDR3 reads TGTGCCAGCAGCTTACGGAGCGTTTACAATGAGCAGTTCTTC.

This sequence joins TRBV7-3 and TRBJ1-1, with D tentatively TRBD1 (5 bases). The CDR3 extends over 13 amino acids. V lost 7 bases and J 1 base, leaving 10 bases between the germline ends. From germline, CDR1 is SGHTA and CDR2 FQGTGA. The CDR3 here is CASTLGRNTEAFF. In DNA, the CDR3 is TGTGCCAGCACCTTGGGGCGGAACACTGAAGCTTTCTTT. Complete variable domain (other parts from reference TRBV7-3 and TRBJ1-1): GAGVSQTPSNKVTEKGKYVELRCDPISGHTALYWYRQSLGQGPEFLIYFQGTGAADDSGLPNDRFFAVRPEGSVSTLKIQRTERGDSAVYLCASTLGRNTEAFFGQGTRLTVV.

The chain joins TRBV5-4 to TRBJ2-7; the D gene is possibly TRBD2 (5 bases). V was shortened by 3 bases and J by 4 bases, with 14 bases between the two germline ends. Germline CDR1 is SGHNT and CDR2 is YYREEE (reference sequence). The CDR3 is made up of 14 amino acids. Written as DNA, the CDR3 is TGTGCCAGCAGCTCGGCGGGCGCAAATTACGAGCAGTACTTC. It translates to CASSSAGANYEQYF.

The chain combines TRBV10-3 with TRBJ1-3, with no clear D. Germline loops: CDR1 ENHRY, CDR2 SYGVKD. Between the trimmed V and J ends, which lost 4 bases and 3 bases, there was a span of 10 bases. This CDR3 is built from 14 residues. CDR3: CAISGAGRGNTIYF. The CDR3, as DNA: TGTGCCATCAGTGGGGCCGGCCGTGGAAACACCATATATTTT.

This chain joins TRBV19 and TRBJ2-1; TRBD2 matches at 14 bases. V lost 7 bases to trimming and J lost 7 bases; unmatched junction nucleotides: 21. This CDR3 is 20 amino acids long. The germline CDR1 and CDR2 sequences are LNHDA and SQIVND (reference sequence). CDR3 residues: CASMGRSRTSGGLSTNEQFF. The CDR3 bases are TGTGCCAGTATGGGACGATCGCGGACTAGCGGGGGGTTATCGACGAATGAGCAGTTCTTC.

This chain links TRBV5-1 with TRBJ2-3; no clear D gene. The CDR3 spans 12 residues. V lost 4 bases and J 0 bases, leaving 3 bases between the germline ends. Germline V lookup: CDR1 SGHRS, CDR2 YFSETQ. The CDR3 loop reads CASSHSTDTQYF. CDR3 in DNA: TGCGCCAGCAGCCATAGCACAGATACGCAGTATTTT.

The chain uses TRBV28 and TRBJ2-1; D is ambiguous. This CDR3 spans 14 amino acids. V was clipped by 6 bases and J by 4 bases, with 13 bases between them. CDR1 is MDHEN, CDR2 SYDVKM, per germline. CDR3 in amino acids: CASRAGGHYNEQFF. In nucleotides, the CDR3 is TGTGCCAGCAGGGCTGGTGGGCATTACAATGAGCAGTTCTTC.

The CDR3 nucleotides are TGTGCCAGCAGCGTCCAGGGCAATGGTAACTATGGCTACACCTTC. As protein: CASSVQGNGNYGYTF. V gene TRBV9 combines with J gene TRBJ1-2; weak D call: TRBD1 (5 bases). Germline-derived CDR1 and CDR2 are SGDLS and YYNGEE. V was pared by 2 bases and J by 1 base, with 12 bases between. The CDR3 is 15 amino acids.

This clone was detected only a few times. The chain uses TRBV29-1 and TRBJ2-2, with 7 nucleotides matching TRBD1. Trimming at V came to 4 bases and at J to 4 bases, leaving 6 bases not matched to a gene. Germline lookup yields CDR1 SQVTM and CDR2 ANQGSEA. The CDR3 covers 14 residues. CDR3 nucleotide sequence: TGCAGCGTTGGAGGGGACAGTTTCACCGGGGAGCTGTTTTTT. It translates to CSVGGDSFTGELFF.

This clone was detected once. The chain joins TRBV27 to TRBJ2-5, with D possibly being TRBD2 (5 bases). The CDR3 extends over 16 amino acids. The V end lost 5 bases, the J end lost 3 bases, and 19 bases lay between the germline ends. Germline V gene data show CDR1 as MNHEY and CDR2 as SMNVEV (reference sequence). CDR3 amino acids: CASSPMIGELKETQYF. CDR3 DNA sequence: TGTGCCAGCAGTCCGATGATTGGGGAGCTTAAAGAGACCCAGTACTTC.

The J gene is TRBJ1-3, the V gene TRBV4-2; no definite D call. Trimming took 1 base from V and 4 from J, leaving 11 bases between them. The CDR3 covers 15 residues. Germline V CDR1 and CDR2: LGHNA, YNFKEQ. CDR3 sequence (DNA): TGTGCCAGCAGCCAAGCCCGCGGGGAGGGAAACACCATATATTTT. It yields the protein CASSQARGEGNTIYF.

The chain is built from TRBV4-3 and TRBJ1-4; D gene uncertain. This CDR3 is 17 amino acids long. The V end was cut by 0 bases, the J end by 0 bases, with 11 bases between. CDR1 and CDR2 from the germline V gene are LGHNA and YSLEER. The CDR3 sequence: CASSQDTALATNEKLFF. CDR3 coding DNA: TGCGCCAGCAGCCAAGATACAGCACTTGCAACTAATGAAAAACTGTTTTTT.

The chain employs TRBV5-1 and TRBJ1-1; possible D gene TRBD1, 5 bases. The CDR3 contains 13 residues. The germline V and J ends were trimmed by 1 base and 8 bases, with 12 bases remaining between them. CDR1 and CDR2 (germline): SGHRS, YFSETQ. The CDR3 DNA is TGCGCCAGCAGCTTGTTTAGGGAGGGGGAAGCTTTCTTT. Amino acid sequence: CASSLFREGEAFF.

The chain employs TRBV7-8 and TRBJ2-7, with a tentative D call TRBD1 (7 bases). Deletions cut 5 bases from V and 1 base from J, with 21 bases between. CDR3 length: 17 amino acids. The germline gives CDR1 SGHVS, CDR2 FQNEAQ. For the CDR3, the DNA is TGTGCCAGCAGCATAACGACAGAGACAGGGAGGTCCTACGAGCAGTACTTC. It encodes CASSITTETGRSYEQYF.

This chain joins TRBV6-6 and TRBJ2-3; 11 bases map to TRBD2. The CDR3 has 16 residues. Germline loops: CDR1 MNHNY, CDR2 SVGAGI (reference sequence). V was clipped by 6 bases and J by 0 bases; unmatched bases: 5. The CDR3 coding sequence is TGTGCCAGCAGGCCTCTAGCGGGGGGTAGCACAGATACGCAGTATTTT. Translated, it gives CASRPLAGGSTDTQYF.

The genes are TRBV4-3 and TRBJ1-6; no definite D call. From germline, CDR1 is LGHNA and CDR2 YSLEER. The V end was cut by 0 bases, the J end by 0 bases, with 18 bases between. The CDR3 is 20 residues long. The CDR3: CASSQELPHQVYSYNSPLHF. The CDR3 nucleotides read TGCGCCAGCAGCCAAGAGTTACCCCACCAGGTCTACTCCTATAATTCACCCCTCCACTTT.

The chain links TRBV19 to TRBJ1-2; D is possibly TRBD1 (5 bases). This CDR3 region has 17 residues. Trimming stripped 3 bases from V and 1 base from J, with 18 bases between. CDR1 and CDR2 from the germline V gene are LNHDA and SQIVND (reference sequence). CDR3 coding DNA: TGTGCCAGTAGTATGCTCCCGCGGGGGTGGGATAACTATGGCTACACCTTC. As protein: CASSMLPRGWDNYGYTF.

In regard to this clone: One end of the junction varies from germline; a read error may be responsible. V gene TRBV28 combines with J gene TRBJ1-2; D unclear. This CDR3 contains 10 residues. CDR1 MDHEN and CDR2 SYDVKM come from the germline V gene. The DNA of the CDR3 is TGTGCCAGCCGAAAAGGCGGCATTCGGTTC. It is translated as CASRKGGIRF.

The rearrangement links TRBV6-5 to TRBJ1-2, with 7 positions matching TRBD1. The germline V gene has CDR1 MNHEY and CDR2 SVGAGI. The CDR3 is 15 amino acids. The J segment lost 4 bases and the V segment lost 2 bases, leaving 7 bases of the junction unmatched. CDR3 protein: CASSYRLDRIYGYTF. For the CDR3, the DNA is TGTGCCAGCAGTTACCGGTTGGACAGGATCTATGGCTACACCTTC.